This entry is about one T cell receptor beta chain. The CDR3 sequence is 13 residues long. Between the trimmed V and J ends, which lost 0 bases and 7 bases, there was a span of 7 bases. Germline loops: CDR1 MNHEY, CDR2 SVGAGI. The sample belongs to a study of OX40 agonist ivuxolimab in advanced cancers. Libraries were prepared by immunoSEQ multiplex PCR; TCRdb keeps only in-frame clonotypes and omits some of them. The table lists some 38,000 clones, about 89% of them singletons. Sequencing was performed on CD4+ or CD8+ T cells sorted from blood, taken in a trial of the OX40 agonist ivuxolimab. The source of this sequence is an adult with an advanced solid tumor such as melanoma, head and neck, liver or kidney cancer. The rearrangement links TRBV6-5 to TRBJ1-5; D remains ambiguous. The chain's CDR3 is CASSYSNTQPQHF. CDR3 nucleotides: TGTGCCAGCAGTTACTCGAATACCCAGCCCCAGCATTTT.